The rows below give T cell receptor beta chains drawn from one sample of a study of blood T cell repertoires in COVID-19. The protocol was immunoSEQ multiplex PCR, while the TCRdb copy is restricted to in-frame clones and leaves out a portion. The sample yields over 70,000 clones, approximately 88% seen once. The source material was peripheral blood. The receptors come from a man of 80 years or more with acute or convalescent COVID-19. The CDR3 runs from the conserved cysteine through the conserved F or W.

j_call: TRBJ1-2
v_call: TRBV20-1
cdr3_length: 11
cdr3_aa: CSARDNYGYTF

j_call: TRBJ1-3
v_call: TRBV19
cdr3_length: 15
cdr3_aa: CASSDRRSSGNTIYF

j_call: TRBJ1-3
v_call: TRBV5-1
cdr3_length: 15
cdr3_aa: CASSLFSETGNTIYF

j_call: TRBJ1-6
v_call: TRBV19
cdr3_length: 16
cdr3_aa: CASSPRGGTVYSPLHF

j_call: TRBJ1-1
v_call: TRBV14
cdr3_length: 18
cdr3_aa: CASSQWMGTGQMNTEAFF

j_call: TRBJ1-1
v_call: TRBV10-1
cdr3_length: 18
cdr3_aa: CASRDKQPLTEGCTEAFF

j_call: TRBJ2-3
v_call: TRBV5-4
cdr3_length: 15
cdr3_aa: CASSLAGGTTDTQYF

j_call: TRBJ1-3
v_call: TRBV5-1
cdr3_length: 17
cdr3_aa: CASSQAGTGLTGNTIYF

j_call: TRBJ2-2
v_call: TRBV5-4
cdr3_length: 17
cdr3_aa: CASSLFPTSANTGELFF

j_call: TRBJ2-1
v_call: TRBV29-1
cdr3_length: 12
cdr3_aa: CSVGAPYNEQFF

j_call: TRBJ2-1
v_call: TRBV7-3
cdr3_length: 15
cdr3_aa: CASSLGAGSYNEQFF

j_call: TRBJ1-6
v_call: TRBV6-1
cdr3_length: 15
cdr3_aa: CASSEGVRGTSPLHF

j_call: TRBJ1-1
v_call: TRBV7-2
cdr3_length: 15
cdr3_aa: CASSFGGAMNTEAFF

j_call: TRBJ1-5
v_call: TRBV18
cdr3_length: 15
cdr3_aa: CASSPSGGPNQPQHF

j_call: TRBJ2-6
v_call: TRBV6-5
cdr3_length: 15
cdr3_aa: CASKAGALGANVLTF

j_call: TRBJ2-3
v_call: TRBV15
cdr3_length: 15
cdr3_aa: CATSRDPGETDTQYF

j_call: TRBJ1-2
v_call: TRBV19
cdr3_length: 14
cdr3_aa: CASTPGEGNYGYTF

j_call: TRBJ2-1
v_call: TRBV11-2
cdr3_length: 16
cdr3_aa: CASSSGLAGTYNEQFF

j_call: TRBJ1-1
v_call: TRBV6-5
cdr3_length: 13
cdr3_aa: CASRGQGEPEAFF

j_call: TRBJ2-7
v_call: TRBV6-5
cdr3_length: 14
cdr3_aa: CASSLFGGSYEQYF

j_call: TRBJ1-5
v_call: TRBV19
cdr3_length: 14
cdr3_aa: CASSLGLYNQPQHF

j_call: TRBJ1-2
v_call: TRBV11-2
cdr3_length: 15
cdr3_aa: CASSLVSNGAGGYTF

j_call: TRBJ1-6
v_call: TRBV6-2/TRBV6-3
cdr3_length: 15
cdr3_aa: CASSYSQQGSSPLHF

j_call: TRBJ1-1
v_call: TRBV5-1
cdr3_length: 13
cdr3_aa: CASQTGMGAEAFF

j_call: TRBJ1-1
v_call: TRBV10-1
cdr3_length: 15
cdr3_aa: CASSESWGMNTEAFF

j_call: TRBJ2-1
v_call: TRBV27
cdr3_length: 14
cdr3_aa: CASRRGSSYNEQFF

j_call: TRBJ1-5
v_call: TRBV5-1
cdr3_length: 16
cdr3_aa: CASSLDPGQGNQPQHF

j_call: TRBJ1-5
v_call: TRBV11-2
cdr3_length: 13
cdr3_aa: CASSSGLNQPQHF

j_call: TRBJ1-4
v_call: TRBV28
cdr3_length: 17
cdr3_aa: CASIGGQGRGVREKLFF

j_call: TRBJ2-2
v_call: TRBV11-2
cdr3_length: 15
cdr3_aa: CASSPWTGNTGELFF

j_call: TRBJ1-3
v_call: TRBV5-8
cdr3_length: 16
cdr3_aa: CASRRRQGRSGNTIYF

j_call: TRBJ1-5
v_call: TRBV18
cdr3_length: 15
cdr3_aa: CASSDRVLSNQPQHF

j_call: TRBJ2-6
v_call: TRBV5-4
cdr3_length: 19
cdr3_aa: CASSPDRELTVAGANVLTF

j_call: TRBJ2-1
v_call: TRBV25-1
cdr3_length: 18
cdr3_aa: CASTSFGGLGGAYNEQFF

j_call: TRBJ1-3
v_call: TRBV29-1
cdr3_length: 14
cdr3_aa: CSVMGQLSGNTIYF

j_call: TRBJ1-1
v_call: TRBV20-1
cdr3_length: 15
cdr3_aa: CSASPTAIKNTEAFF

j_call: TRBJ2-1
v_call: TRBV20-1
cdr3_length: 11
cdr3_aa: CSARDLGEQFF

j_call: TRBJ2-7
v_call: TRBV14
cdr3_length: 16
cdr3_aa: CASSLRTSGGGYEQYF

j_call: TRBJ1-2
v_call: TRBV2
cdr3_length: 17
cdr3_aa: CASSEPPQLGQGEGYTF

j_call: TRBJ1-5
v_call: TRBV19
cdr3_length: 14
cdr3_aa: CASSSMDWYQPQHF

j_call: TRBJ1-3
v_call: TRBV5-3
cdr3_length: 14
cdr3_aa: CAPGGGSSGNTIYF

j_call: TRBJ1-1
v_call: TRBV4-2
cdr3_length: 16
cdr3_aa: CASSQEQGGSYTEAFF

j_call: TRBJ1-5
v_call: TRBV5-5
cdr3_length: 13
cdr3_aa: CASSLAALEPQHF

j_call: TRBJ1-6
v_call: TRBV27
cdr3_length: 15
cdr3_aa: CASSQIGQSNSPLHF

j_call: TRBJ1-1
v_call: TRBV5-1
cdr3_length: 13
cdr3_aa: CASSSTGNTEAFF

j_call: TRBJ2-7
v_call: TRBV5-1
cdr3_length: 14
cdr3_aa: CASSLGGDPYEQYF

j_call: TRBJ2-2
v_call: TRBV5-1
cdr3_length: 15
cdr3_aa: CASSLTGQNTGELFF

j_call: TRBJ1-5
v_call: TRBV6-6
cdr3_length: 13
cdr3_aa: CASGTVGNQPQHF

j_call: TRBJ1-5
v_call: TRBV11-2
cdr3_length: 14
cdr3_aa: CASSLSDSNQPQHF

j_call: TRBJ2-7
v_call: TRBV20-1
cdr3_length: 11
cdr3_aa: CSATTLDEQYF

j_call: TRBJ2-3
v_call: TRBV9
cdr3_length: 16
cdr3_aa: CASSGTGTGSTDTQYF

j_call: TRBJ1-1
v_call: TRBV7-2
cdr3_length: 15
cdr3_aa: CASSGRKGTATEAFF

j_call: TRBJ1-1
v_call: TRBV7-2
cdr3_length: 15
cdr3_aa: CASSLNRVLNTEAFF

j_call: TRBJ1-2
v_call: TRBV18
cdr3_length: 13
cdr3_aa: CASSSGSNYGYTF